What follows are 25 T cell receptor beta chains derived from one specimen sequenced in a study of T-cell reconstitution after alpha-beta-depleted transplantation in children (dated by TCRdb to between 2015 and 2016). Library prep was done by PCR. The data were produced on an Illumina HiSeq 2500. TCR libraries were prepared with molecular barcoding, using unique molecular identifiers to normalize TCRbeta repertoire quantification. TCRdb redid the processing of the public reads, applying fastp at Q25 and MiXCR, and retained in-frame beta chains. Identical CDR3 proteins give one entry, which carries the most common genes and DNA. A total of some 220,000 distinct CDR3 sequences appear in this sample, 9.5% to 13% of them only once. Jointly, the top ten make up 28% of the sample. The treatment or condition label for this specimen denotes: allogeneic hematopoietic cell transplantation with graft depleted of TCRalphabeta T cells and CD19 B cells.

Source: PBMCs, taken before TCRalphabeta/CD19-depleted stem cell transplant. The receptors were gathered from a child in the first two years of life with acute myeloid leukemia, due to receive a stem cell transplant.

This clonotype was seen ten or more times. The gene calls are TRBV20-1 and TRBJ2-7; 15 nucleotides match TRBD2. Germline V gene lookup returns CDR1 DFQATT and CDR2 SNEGSKA (reference sequence). The CDR3 spans 16 residues. V lost 6 bases and J lost 1; bases outside the gene matches: 7. DNA for the CDR3: TGCAGTGCGACCGGGACTAGCGGGAGGAGGTCCTACGAGCAGTACTTC. Protein sequence: CSATGTSGRRSYEQYF.

This clonotype was observed many times. The rearrangement uses TRBV2 and TRBJ2-7; possibly TRBD2 for D (5 bases). Germline CDR1 and CDR2: SNHLY and FYNNEI. The CDR3 runs to 14 residues. Deletions cut 7 bases from V and 3 bases from J, with 16 bases between. CDR3 DNA: TGTGCCAGCACTCAAGGACTCCTCGGCTACGAGCAGTACTTC. This gives the protein CASTQGLLGYEQYF.

This clonotype was observed many times. The chain is built from TRBV20-1 and TRBJ2-5; D possibly corresponds to TRBD1 (5 bases). Germline CDR1 reads DFQATT; CDR2 reads SNEGSKA (reference sequence). This CDR3 has 12 residues. The V and J ends lost 1 base and 5 bases respectively, with 8 bases between them. CDR3 sequence: CSARGQGETQYF. DNA of the CDR3: TGCAGTGCTAGAGGCCAGGGCGAGACCCAGTACTTC.

This chain uses TRBV29-1 with TRBJ1-1; the D gene is possibly TRBD1 (6 bases). There are 11 residues in the CDR3. Germline CDR1 and CDR2: SQVTM and ANQGSEA. The CDR3 coding sequence is TGCAGACAGGGAGGGGACACTGAAGCTTTCTTT. This encodes CRQGGDTEAFF.

The sample holds many counts of this clonotype. The V and J genes are TRBV6-5 and TRBJ2-5, with 11 bases lining up with TRBD2. Germline values: CDR1 MNHEY, CDR2 SVGAGI. This CDR3 has 17 amino acids. Trimming at V came to 2 bases and at J to 5 bases, leaving 10 bases not matched to a gene. The CDR3 reads CASSYQTSGIVGETQYF. In DNA, the CDR3 is TGTGCCAGCAGTTACCAGACTAGCGGGATCGTGGGGGAGACCCAGTACTTC.

There are many counts of this clonotype. V is TRBV7-8 and J is TRBJ2-3, with D perhaps matching TRBD2 (6 bases). V was trimmed by 3 bases and J by 4 bases, leaving 17 bases between them. Germline lookup yields CDR1 SGHVS and CDR2 FQNEAQ. The CDR3 spans 16 residues. CDR3 DNA sequence: TGTGCCAGCAGCTTCTTAGGACTATTGGCGTCAGATACGCAGTATTTT. This gives the protein CASSFLGLLASDTQYF.

This clonotype has ten or more counts. V usage is TRBV11-3 and J usage is TRBJ2-7, with 10 bases identical to TRBD1. The CDR3 runs to 15 residues. The germline CDR1 and CDR2 sequences are SGHNT and YENEEA. V lost 6 bases, J lost 2 bases, and 7 bases stayed unmatched. CDR3 in DNA: TGTGCCAGCAGAGGCGGACAGGGGGTACCCTACGAGCAGTACTTC. Protein: CASRGGQGVPYEQYF. Full variable domain (remainder filled in from reference TRBV11-3 and TRBJ2-7): EAGVVQSPRYKIIEKKQPVAFWCNPISGHNTLYWYLQNLGQGPELLIRYENEEAVDDSQLPKDRFSAERLKGVDSTLKIQPAELGDSAVYLCASRGGQGVPYEQYFGPGTRLTVT.

In this sample, this clonotype turned up many times. The rearrangement links TRBV12-3 or TRBV12-4 to TRBJ2-3; possibly TRBD1 for D (6 bases). The CDR3 loop spans 14 amino acids. Trimming pared 6 bases from V and 5 bases from J, leaving 15 bases between. CDR3 sequence reads: CASSQGQYGDTQYF. The CDR3 DNA reads TGTGCCAGCAGCCAAGGACAGTATGGAGATACGCAGTATTTT.

This clonotype has a count of ten or more. The CDR3 spells CASSRSVVDLYSPLHF. In DNA, the CDR3 is TGTGCCAGCAGTCGGTCCGTGGTAGATCTCTACTCACCCCTCCACTTT. The rearrangement joins TRBV6-1 to TRBJ1-6; D remains unclear. V gave up 5 bases and J gave up 10 bases, with 21 bases separating them. The CDR3 length is 16 residues. The germline V gene encodes CDR1 MNHNS and CDR2 SASEGT.

This clonotype came up once. Being one base from a much bigger clone, this may be a read error. The conserved phenylalanine or tryptophan is not found at the CDR3 terminus, so this likely reflects a read error. CDR3 nucleotide sequence: TGCGCCAGCGGTGACAGGACGGGGGACACTGAAGCTTTCCTT. Its translation: CASGDRTGDTEAFL. The chain is built from TRBV5-1 and TRBJ1-1; tentatively, D is TRBD1 (6 bases). The V and J ends lost 7 bases and 3 bases respectively, with 16 bases between them. The germline CDR1 and CDR2 sequences are SGHRS and YFSETQ. This CDR3 contains 14 residues.

This clonotype was detected many times. The rearrangement joins TRBV5-1 to TRBJ2-7; 8 nucleotides align to TRBD2. Losses at the gene ends were 2 bases for V and 5 bases for J; bases not matched to a gene: 21. The CDR3 has 19 amino acids. Germline values: CDR1 SGHRS, CDR2 YFSETQ. The DNA for the CDR3 is TGCGCCAGCAGCTTCGAGGGTAGCGGGAACCGGGGGGTGAGGGACGAGCAGTACTTC. The encoded protein is CASSFEGSGNRGVRDEQYF.

The J gene is TRBJ1-5, the V gene TRBV6-5, with TRBD1 matching 10 bases. Trimming cost V 6 bases and J 3 bases; bases outside gene matches: 5. Germline CDR1 and CDR2: MNHEY and SVGAGI. This CDR3 is 15 amino acids long. The CDR3 reads CASSGTGATNQPQHF. The CDR3 DNA sequence: TGTGCCAGCAGCGGGACAGGGGCTACCAATCAGCCCCAGCATTTT.

This clonotype has more than one count but fewer than ten. J is TRBJ2-3 and V is TRBV23-1, with a tentative D call TRBD1 (5 bases). TRBV23-1 is recorded as an ORF, its role being uncertain. The CDR3 runs 19 residues. Trimming stripped 0 bases from V and 2 bases from J, with 21 bases between. The CDR3 loop reads CASSQSKAHREGDTDTQYF. The CDR3 bases are TGCGCCAGCAGTCAATCCAAAGCCCACCGCGAAGGGGACACAGATACGCAGTATTTT.

Concerning this clonotype itself: A read error may be the cause here, since a much bigger clone is one base away. The CDR3 coding sequence is TGTGCCAGCAGCTTTCTAGGGGCCGAGCAGTACTTC. This codes for CASSFLGAEQYF. This chain connects TRBV11-2 to TRBJ2-7; a possible D gene is TRBD1 (5 bases). CDR3 size: 12 residues. CDR1 is SGHAT and CDR2 is FQNNGV in the germline V gene. Deletions cut 3 bases from V and 6 bases from J, with 9 bases between.

This clonotype has a count of ten or more. The chain couples TRBV20-1 to TRBJ1-4, with D maybe TRBD1 (6 bases). With 1 base removed from V and 7 bases from J, the gap between germline ends came to 13 bases. Per germline, CDR1 DFQATT and CDR2 SNEGSKA (reference sequence). This CDR3 comprises 14 residues. CDR3 loop: CSARGPLQGEKLFF. CDR3 nucleotide sequence: TGCAGTGCTAGAGGGCCTTTACAGGGTGAAAAACTGTTTTTT.

This clonotype was counted many times. This chain links TRBV7-2 with TRBJ2-7; D is tentatively TRBD1 or TRBD2 (5 bases each). This CDR3 comprises 16 residues. Germline assignment: CDR1 SGHTA and CDR2 FQGNSA. V was clipped by 7 bases and J by 0 bases, with 19 bases between them. The CDR3 loop is CASTTKGPVFSYEQYF. In DNA, the CDR3 is TGTGCCAGCACCACCAAGGGACCCGTCTTCTCCTACGAGCAGTACTTC.

In its sample, this clonotype was seen many times. The chain couples TRBV9 to TRBJ2-6, with no clear D. There are 17 residues in the CDR3. Germline CDR1 and CDR2: SGDLS and YYNGEE. The V gene lost 0 bases and the J gene lost 4 bases, with 14 bases spanning the gap. CDR3 sequence (DNA): TGTGCCAGCAGCGTAGCTTCCCCCCCGGACGGGGCCAACGTCCTGACTTTC. Its translation: CASSVASPPDGANVLTF.

This clonotype has a count of ten or more. The chain has TRBV12-3 or TRBV12-4 and TRBJ2-3, with D possibly TRBD1 on 5 matching bases. V was trimmed by 6 bases and J by 6 bases, leaving 13 bases between them. The CDR3 totals 13 residues. CDR3 in amino acids: CASRLTVRDTQYF. CDR3 DNA sequence: TGTGCCAGCAGACTGACAGTCCGTGATACGCAGTATTTT.

This clonotype has at least ten counts. V is TRBV20-1 and J is TRBJ2-1, with 12 bases aligning to TRBD1. Germline V lookup: CDR1 DFQATT, CDR2 SNEGSKA (reference sequence). V lost 3 bases and J lost 6; bases outside the gene matches: 6. The CDR3 is made up of 15 amino acids. CDR3 coding DNA: TGCAGTGCTAGGGGACAGGGGGCTGATCTCAATGAGCAGTTCTTC. Residues: CSARGQGADLNEQFF.

This clonotype was counted ten times or more. CDR3 residues: CASSFALSTDTQYF. CDR3 nucleotides: TGCGCCAGCAGCTTTGCGCTAAGCACAGATACGCAGTATTTT. The chain uses TRBV5-1 and TRBJ2-3, with D unclear. The V gene lost 2 bases and the J gene lost 0 bases, with 7 bases spanning the gap. Per germline, CDR1 SGHRS and CDR2 YFSETQ. There are 14 residues in the CDR3.

This clonotype was counted a few times. The chain links TRBV29-1 to TRBJ2-3; 10 nucleotides match TRBD1. Losses at the gene ends were 6 bases for V and 6 bases for J; bases not matched to a gene: 15. The CDR3 contains 16 residues. Germline CDR1 and CDR2: SQVTM and ANQGSEA. CDR3 in amino acids: CSVERPGTGVRDTQYF. The CDR3 DNA follows: TGCAGCGTGGAGCGGCCCGGGACAGGGGTGAGGGATACGCAGTATTTT.

This clonotype was recorded at least ten times. The CDR3 bases are TGTGCCAGCTCCGGACTAATCGCCTACGAGCAGTACTTC. It encodes CASSGLIAYEQYF. This chain joins TRBV3-1 and TRBJ2-7, with a tentative D call TRBD2 (6 bases). V gave up 8 bases and J gave up 2 bases, with 13 bases separating them. This CDR3 is built from 13 residues. CDR1 and CDR2 (germline): LGHDT, YNNKEL (reference sequence).

There are many counts of this clonotype. V is TRBV7-2 and J is TRBJ2-4; TRBD2 might be the D (6 bases). V was trimmed by 2 bases and J by 7 bases, leaving 15 bases between them. The CDR3 extends over 15 amino acids. Looked up from germline, CDR1 is SGHTA and CDR2 is FQGNSA. CDR3 amino acids: CASSLKGSGGNIQYF. The CDR3 coding sequence is TGTGCCAGCAGCTTAAAAGGGAGTGGAGGGAACATTCAGTACTTC.

This clonotype was counted ten times or more. This chain uses TRBV4-1 with TRBJ2-1, with TRBD2 matching over 7 bases. Germline values: CDR1 MGHRA, CDR2 YSYEKL. The length of the CDR3 is 19 residues. V lost 0 bases to trimming and J lost 6 bases; unmatched junction nucleotides: 17. The CDR3 region is CASSQDMGWRAGDLNEQFF. As DNA, the CDR3 is TGCGCCAGCAGCCAAGATATGGGGTGGAGGGCGGGAGATCTCAATGAGCAGTTCTTC.

The table lists this clonotype with many counts. The chain combines TRBV19 with TRBJ2-1, with TRBD2 as a possible D gene (5 bases). Germline V gene data show CDR1 as LNHDA and CDR2 as SQIVND (reference sequence). The V and J ends lost 6 bases and 6 bases respectively, with 24 bases between them. This CDR3 is 17 amino acids long. CDR3 protein: CASSNPSRGSVCNEQFF. CDR3 in DNA: TGTGCCAGTAGCAACCCCTCCCGAGGGAGTGTATGCAATGAGCAGTTCTTC.